A selection of T cell receptor beta chains follows, all from one sample in a study of post-analysis software for immune sequencing data. Each CDR3 protein gets one entry after TCRdb re-called the PCR reads with MiXCR. Of fewer than 850,000 distinct CDR3 sequences in the sample, less than 35% were seen once. The specimen was blood. The receptor source for this set is a girl aged 5-17 years with multiple sclerosis. Each CDR3 is given with its conserved first and last residue. D genes are given only for firm matches. The size field is filled for only some rows; it gives once, few, many or a size class.

J gene	V gene	clone size	D gene	CDR3 protein	CDR3 DNA
TRBJ2-7	TRBV5-5	NA	NA	CASSSLGGLNYEQYF	TGTGCCAGCAGCTCTCTCGGGGGCCTAAACTACGAGCAGTACTTC
TRBJ2-1	TRBV12-3/TRBV12-4	NA	NA	CASSLMGGEQFF	TGTGCCAGCAGTTTGATGGGCGGTGAGCAGTTCTTC
TRBJ2-2	TRBV12-3/TRBV12-4	NA	NA	CASIPFGGRYTGELFF	TGTGCCAGCATCCCATTCGGAGGACGGTACACCGGGGAGCTGTTTTTT
TRBJ2-1	TRBV29-1	many	NA	CSVCIGSRANEQFF	TGCAGCGTTTGTATAGGGAGTAGGGCCAATGAGCAGTTCTTC
TRBJ1-3	TRBV5-6	few	NA	CASSLMGGSGNTIYF	TGTGCCAGCAGCTTGATGGGGGGCTCTGGAAACACCATATATTTT
TRBJ2-1	TRBV20-1	NA	TRBD2	CSAGGVKRGGYNEQFF	TGCAGTGCTGGGGGGGTGAAGCGGGGGGGATACAATGAGCAGTTCTTC
TRBJ2-7	TRBV29-1	few	TRBD2	CSAVTLTSGRPGSLYF	TGCAGCGCCGTCACCCTGACTAGCGGGAGGCCCGGGAGCCTGTACTTC
TRBJ2-5	TRBV28	NA	NA	CASSETGRGTQYF	TGTGCCAGCAGTGAGACAGGGAGGGGGACCCAGTACTTC
TRBJ2-3	TRBV3-1	NA	NA	CASSQNPMSDTQYF	TGTGCCAGCAGCCAAAACCCAATGTCAGATACGCAGTATTTT
TRBJ2-1	TRBV9	few	NA	CASSVEGRVFGYNEQFF	TGTGCCAGCAGCGTAGAAGGTAGAGTTTTTGGGTACAATGAGCAGTTCTTC
TRBJ2-3	TRBV11-2	NA	NA	CASSPPRGRGATDTQYF	TGTGCCAGCAGCCCCCCCCGAGGGCGGGGAGCCACAGATACGCAGTATTTT